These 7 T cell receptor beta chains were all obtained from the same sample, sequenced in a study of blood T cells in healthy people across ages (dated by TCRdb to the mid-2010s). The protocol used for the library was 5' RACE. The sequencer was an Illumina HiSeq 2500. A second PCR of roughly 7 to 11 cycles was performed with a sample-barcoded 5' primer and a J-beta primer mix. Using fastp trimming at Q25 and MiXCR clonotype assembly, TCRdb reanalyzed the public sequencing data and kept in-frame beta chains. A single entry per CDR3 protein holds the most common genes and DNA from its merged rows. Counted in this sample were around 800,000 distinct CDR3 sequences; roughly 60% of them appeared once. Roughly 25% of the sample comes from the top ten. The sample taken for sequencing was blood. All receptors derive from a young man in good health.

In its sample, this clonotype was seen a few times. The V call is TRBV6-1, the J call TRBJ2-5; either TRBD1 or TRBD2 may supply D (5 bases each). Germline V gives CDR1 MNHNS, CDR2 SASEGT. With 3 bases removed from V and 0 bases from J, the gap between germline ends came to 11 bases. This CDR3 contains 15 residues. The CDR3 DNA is TGTGCCAGCAGTGAGCGTGTGGGACACCAAGAGACCCAGTACTTC. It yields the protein CASSERVGHQETQYF.

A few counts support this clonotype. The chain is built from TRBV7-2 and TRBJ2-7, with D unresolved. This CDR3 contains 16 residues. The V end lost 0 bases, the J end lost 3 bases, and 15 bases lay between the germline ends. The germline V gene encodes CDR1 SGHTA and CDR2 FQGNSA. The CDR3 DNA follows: TGTGCCAGCAGCTTAGCGCTCGGCGGTTTCATCTACGAGCAGTACTTC. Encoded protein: CASSLALGGFIYEQYF.

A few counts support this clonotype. The CDR3 bases are TGCAGCGTTGTCGAACAGAACTACGAGCAGTACTTC. It codes for CSVVEQNYEQYF. The gene calls are TRBV29-1 and TRBJ2-7; D remains unclear. CDR3 length: 12 amino acids. Looked up from germline, CDR1 is SQVTM and CDR2 is ANQGSEA. V lost 4 bases and J lost 3, with 10 bases in between.

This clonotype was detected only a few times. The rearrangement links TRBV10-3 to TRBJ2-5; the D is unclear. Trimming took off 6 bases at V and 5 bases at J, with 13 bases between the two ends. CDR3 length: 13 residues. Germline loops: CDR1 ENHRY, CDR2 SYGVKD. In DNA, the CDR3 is TGTGCCATCAGGATCGCCGTTGGCGAGACCCAGTACTTC. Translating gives CAIRIAVGETQYF.

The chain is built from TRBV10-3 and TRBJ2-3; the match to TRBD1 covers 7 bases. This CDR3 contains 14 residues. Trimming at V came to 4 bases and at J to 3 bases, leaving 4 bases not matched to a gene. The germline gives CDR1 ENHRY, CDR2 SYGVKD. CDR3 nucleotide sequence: TGTGCCATCAGTGGACAGGGAAAGACAGATACGCAGTATTTT. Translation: CAISGQGKTDTQYF.

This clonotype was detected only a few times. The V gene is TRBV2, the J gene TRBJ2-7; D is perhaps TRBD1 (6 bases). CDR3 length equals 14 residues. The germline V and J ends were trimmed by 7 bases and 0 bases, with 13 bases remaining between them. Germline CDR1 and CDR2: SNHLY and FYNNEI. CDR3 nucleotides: TGTGCCAGCAATACTGACAGGAGCTCCTACGAGCAGTACTTC. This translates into CASNTDRSSYEQYF.

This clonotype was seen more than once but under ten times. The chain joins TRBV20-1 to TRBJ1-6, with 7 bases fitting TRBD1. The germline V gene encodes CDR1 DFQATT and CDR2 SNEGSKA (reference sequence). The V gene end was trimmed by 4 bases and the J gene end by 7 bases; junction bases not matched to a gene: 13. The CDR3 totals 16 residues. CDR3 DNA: TGCAGTGCTAATAGAGCCCCCGGGACAGCGAATTCACCCCTCCACTTT. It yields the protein CSANRAPGTANSPLHF.